The 7 T cell receptor beta chains reported below all come from one sample, sequenced in a study of T cell responses to AZD1222 COVID-19 vaccine. Data came from immunoSEQ multiplex PCR; TCRdb stores just in-frame clones and leaves some out. The sample holds approximately 73,000 clones; less than 90% are singletons and the top ten take over 8%. Here the sequenced sample was peripheral blood, taken on day 0 of AZD1222 vaccination. The receptor source for this set is an adult in good health.

In this sample, this clone turned up a few times. The chain recombines TRBV7-2 with TRBJ2-3; 13 nucleotides align to TRBD2. Trimming removed 6 bases from V and 4 bases from J; junction bases left unmatched: 7. CDR3 length equals 16 residues. Germline V lookup: CDR1 SGHTA, CDR2 FQGNSA. CDR3 loop: CASSLGLAGYPDTQYF. The CDR3, as DNA: TGTGCCAGCAGTCTGGGACTAGCGGGGTATCCAGATACGCAGTATTTT. Complete variable domain (other parts from reference TRBV7-2 and TRBJ2-3): GAGVSQSPSNKVTEKGKDVELRCDPISGHTALYWYRQSLGQGLEFLIYFQGNSAPDKSGLPSDRFSAERTGGSVSTLTIQRTQQEDSAVYLCASSLGLAGYPDTQYFGPGTRLTVL.

The chain recombines TRBV5-6 with TRBJ2-2; D is ambiguous. Per the germline V gene, CDR1 is SGHDT and CDR2 is YYEEEE. V was pared by 5 bases and J by 1 base, with 15 bases between. CDR3 length equals 16 residues. The CDR3 reads CASRSRPRQNTGELFF. The CDR3 nucleotides are TGTGCCAGCAGGTCCCGCCCCCGACAGAACACCGGGGAGCTGTTTTTT.

This sequence joins TRBV10-3 and TRBJ2-1, with 11 bases lining up with TRBD2. Germline trimming cut 2 bases from V and 4 bases from J; bases unmatched to any gene: 7. Per germline, CDR1 ENHRY and CDR2 SYGVKD. The CDR3 length is 17 residues. The CDR3: CAISESRLAGRYNEQFF. For the CDR3, the DNA is TGTGCCATCAGTGAGAGCCGACTAGCGGGGAGGTACAATGAGCAGTTCTTC.

The V gene is TRBV11-1, the J gene TRBJ1-2; maybe TRBD1 (6 bases). This CDR3 has 14 residues. The V gene's germline CDR1 is SGHAT and CDR2 FQDESV (reference sequence). V gave up 3 bases and J gave up 4 bases, with 12 bases separating them. CDR3 protein: CASSFDQGLYGYTF. The CDR3 DNA sequence: TGTGCCAGCAGCTTTGACCAGGGGCTCTATGGCTACACCTTC.

This clone came up once. The chain recombines TRBV5-8 with TRBJ1-5; possible D gene TRBD1, 5 bases. This CDR3 spans 15 amino acids. The germline V and J ends were trimmed by 2 bases and 4 bases, with 13 bases remaining between them. Germline CDR1 is SGHTS and CDR2 is YDEGEE. The CDR3 sequence: CASSLTGAGNQPQHF. CDR3 bases: TGTGCCAGCAGCTTAACAGGAGCTGGGAATCAGCCCCAGCATTTT.

The rearrangement links TRBV30 to TRBJ1-5; a weak D match, TRBD1 (5 bases). The CDR3 contains 16 residues. Germline CDR1 and CDR2: GTSNPN and SVGIG (reference sequence). With 5 bases removed from V and 6 bases from J, the gap between germline ends came to 23 bases. The CDR3 region has the DNA TGTGCCTGGGCACCTTTCAGGGCGCGGGGGAGTCAGCCCCAGCATTTT. Protein product: CAWAPFRARGSQPQHF.

The chain is built from TRBV5-8 and TRBJ1-1, with D unclear. CDR3 length: 12 residues. Per the germline V gene, CDR1 is SGHTS and CDR2 is YDEGEE. V was pared by 3 bases and J by 6 bases, with 9 bases between. CDR3 in amino acids: CASSWGASEAFF. CDR3 DNA sequence: TGTGCCAGCAGCTGGGGAGCATCTGAAGCTTTCTTT.